These T cell receptor beta chains were read from a single sample in a study of T cell repertoires in cytomegalovirus infection. TCRdb re-analysed the reads in MiXCR, keeping a single row per CDR3 protein. The repertoire holds about 52,000 distinct CDR3 sequences, with 15% to 20% as singletons. Their cognate antigens are unknown. The sequencing used CD8+ T cells from cultured PBMCs, collected from culture after CMV antigen stimulation. These receptor sequences come from a human donor in good health (CMV status not recorded). Some clones in this sample may be carry-over from other donors' samples. Both conserved end residues are part of each CDR3. D genes are given only for firm matches. Expanded clones get a size class; other rows say once, few or many, or leave the size out.

V	J	D	size	CDR3	DNA
TRBV2	TRBJ2-6	NA	NA	CASTIRDSASGANVLTF	TGTGCCAGCACGATTAGGGATTCTGCCTCTGGGGCCAACGTCCTGACTTTC
TRBV6-1	TRBJ2-1	TRBD2	NA	CASVGLAGGGTYNEQFF	TGTGCCAGCGTCGGGCTAGCGGGGGGTGGGACCTACAATGAGCAGTTCTTC
TRBV7-2	TRBJ2-1	TRBD1	NA	CASSQRQGAYNEQFF	TGTGCCAGCAGCCAAAGACAGGGGGCATACAATGAGCAGTTCTTC
TRBV7-2	TRBJ1-2	TRBD1	many	CASSPTGELWSYTF	TGTGCCAGCAGCCCTACAGGGGAACTATGGAGCTACACCTTC
TRBV12-3/TRBV12-4	TRBJ1-1	NA	many	CASSLGTEAFF	TGTGCCAGCAGCTTAGGGACTGAAGCTTTCTTT
TRBV7-9	TRBJ2-3	NA	few	CASSPPGSPGDTQYF	TGTGCCAGCAGCCCCCCGGGCTCCCCAGGGGATACGCAGTATTTT
TRBV11-2	TRBJ2-7	TRBD1	NA	CASSPIQGGSEQYF	TGTGCCAGCAGCCCAATACAGGGGGGCTCCGAGCAGTACTTC
TRBV19	TRBJ2-3	TRBD2	NA	CASSPGLAGGLDTQYF	TGTGCCAGTAGTCCTGGACTAGCGGGGGGGCTTGATACGCAGTATTTT
TRBV7-3	TRBJ1-2	NA	few	CASSPSGNYGYTF	TGTGCCAGCAGCCCCTCGGGAAACTATGGCTACACCTTC
TRBV12-5	TRBJ2-2	NA	few	CASGPDPFDTGELFF	TGTGCTAGTGGCCCCGACCCGTTCGACACCGGGGAGCTGTTTTTT
TRBV7-9	TRBJ2-7	NA	NA	CASSLPGAWEQYF	TGTGCCAGCAGCTTACCTGGGGCTTGGGAGCAGTACTTC
TRBV7-8	TRBJ1-5	NA	NA	CASSFTAVPNQPQHF	TGTGCCAGCAGCTTTACGGCGGTTCCCAATCAGCCCCAGCATTTT
TRBV16	TRBJ1-2	TRBD1	NA	CASSQYKGAVYGYTF	TGTGCCAGCAGCCAATACAAGGGGGCAGTCTATGGCTACACCTTC
TRBV7-2	TRBJ1-4	TRBD1	few	CASSSISRGRRTSWGNEKLFF	TGTGCCAGCAGCTCGATCTCTAGGGGGCGCAGGACCTCCTGGGGTAATGAAAAACTGTTTTTT
TRBV4-3	TRBJ1-1	NA	NA	CASSQAPSTNTEAFF	TGCGCCAGCAGCCAAGCCCCATCGACGAACACTGAAGCTTTCTTT
TRBV7-9	TRBJ2-1	TRBD2	few	CASSTRAGGPVSYNEQFF	TGTGCCAGCAGCACCCGAGCGGGGGGGCCGGTCTCCTACAATGAGCAGTTCTTC
TRBV28	TRBJ1-1	NA	few	CASSLGEGQMNTEAFF	TGTGCCAGCAGTTTGGGGGAAGGGCAGATGAACACTGAAGCTTTCTTT
TRBV4-1	TRBJ2-5	NA	few	CASSQAFRSQETQYF	TGCGCCAGCAGCCAAGCCTTCCGGTCGCAAGAGACCCAGTACTTC
TRBV6-5	TRBJ1-5	NA	large	CASSYPVRGPYQPQHF	TGTGCCAGCAGTTACCCGGTCAGGGGACCGTATCAGCCCCAGCATTTT
TRBV2	TRBJ2-2	NA	NA	CASLPARANTGELFF	TGTGCCAGCCTCCCAGCCCGAGCGAACACCGGGGAGCTGTTTTTT
TRBV20-1	TRBJ1-1	NA	NA	CSAPLMEMNTEAFF	TGCAGTGCGCCTTTGATGGAAATGAACACTGAAGCTTTCTTT
TRBV4-1	TRBJ1-1	NA	few	CASSQDGGGGLEAFF	TGCGCCAGCAGCCAAGATGGGGGTGGGGGTCTTGAAGCTTTCTTT
TRBV2	TRBJ2-2	NA	few	CASSDWRGPNGELFF	TGTGCCAGCAGTGATTGGAGAGGGCCAAACGGGGAGCTGTTTTTT
TRBV27	TRBJ2-5	NA	few	CASSLSGETQYF	TGTGCCAGCAGTTTATCAGGAGAGACCCAGTACTTC
TRBV7-6	TRBJ2-3	NA	NA	CASSRRDDTDTQYF	TGTGCCAGCAGCCGTAGGGACGACACAGATACGCAGTATTTT